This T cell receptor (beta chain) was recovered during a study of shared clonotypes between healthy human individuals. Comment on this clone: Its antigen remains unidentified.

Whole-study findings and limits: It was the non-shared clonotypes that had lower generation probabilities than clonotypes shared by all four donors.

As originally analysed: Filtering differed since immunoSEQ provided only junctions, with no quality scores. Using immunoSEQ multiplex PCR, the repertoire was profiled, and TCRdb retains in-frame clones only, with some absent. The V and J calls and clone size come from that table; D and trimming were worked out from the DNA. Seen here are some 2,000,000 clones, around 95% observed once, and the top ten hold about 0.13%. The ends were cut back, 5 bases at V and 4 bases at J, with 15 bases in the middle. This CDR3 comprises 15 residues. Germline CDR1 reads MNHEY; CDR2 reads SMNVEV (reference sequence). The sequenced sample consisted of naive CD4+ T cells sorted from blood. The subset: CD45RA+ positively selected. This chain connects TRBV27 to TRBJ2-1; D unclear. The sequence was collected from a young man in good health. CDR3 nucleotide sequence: TGTGCCAGCAGTGCCCGTGGGCCAGTATACAATGAGCAGTTCTTC. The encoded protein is CASSARGPVYNEQFF.